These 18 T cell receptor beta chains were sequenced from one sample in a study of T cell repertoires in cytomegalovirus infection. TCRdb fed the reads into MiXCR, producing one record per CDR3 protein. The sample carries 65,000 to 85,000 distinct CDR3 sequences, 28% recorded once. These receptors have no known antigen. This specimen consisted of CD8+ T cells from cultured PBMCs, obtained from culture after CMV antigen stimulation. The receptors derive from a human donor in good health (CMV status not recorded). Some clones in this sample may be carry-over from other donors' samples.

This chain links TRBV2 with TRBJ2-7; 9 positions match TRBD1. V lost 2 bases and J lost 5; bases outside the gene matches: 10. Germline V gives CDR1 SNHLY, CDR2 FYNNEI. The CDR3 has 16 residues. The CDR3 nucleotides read TGTGCCAGCAGTGAATTTAGGACAGGGGACCACGACGAGCAGTACTTC. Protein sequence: CASSEFRTGDHDEQYF.

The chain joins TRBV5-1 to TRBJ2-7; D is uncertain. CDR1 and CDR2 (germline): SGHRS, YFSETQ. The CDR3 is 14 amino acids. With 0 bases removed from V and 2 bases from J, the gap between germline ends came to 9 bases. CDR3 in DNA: TGCGCCAGCAGCTTGGGTAGTAGTGCCTACGAGCAGTACTTC. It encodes CASSLGSSAYEQYF.

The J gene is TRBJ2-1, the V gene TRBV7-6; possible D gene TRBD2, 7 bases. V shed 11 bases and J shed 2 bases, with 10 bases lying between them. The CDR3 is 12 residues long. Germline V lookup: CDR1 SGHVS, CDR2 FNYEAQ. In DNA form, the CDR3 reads TGTGCCGGGGGGGGCCCCTACAATGAGCAGTTCTTC. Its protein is CAGGGPYNEQFF.

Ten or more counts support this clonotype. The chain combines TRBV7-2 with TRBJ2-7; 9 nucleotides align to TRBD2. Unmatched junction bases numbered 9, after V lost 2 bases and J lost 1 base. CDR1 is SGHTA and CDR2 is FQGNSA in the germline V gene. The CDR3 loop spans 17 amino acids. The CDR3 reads CASSLPATSGPSYEQYF. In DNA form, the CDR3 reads TGTGCCAGCAGCTTACCGGCGACTAGCGGACCATCCTACGAGCAGTACTTC.

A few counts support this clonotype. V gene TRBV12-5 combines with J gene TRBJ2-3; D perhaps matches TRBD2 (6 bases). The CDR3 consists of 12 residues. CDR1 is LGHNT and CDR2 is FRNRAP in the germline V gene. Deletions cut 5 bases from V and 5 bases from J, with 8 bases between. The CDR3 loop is CASGDGRDTQYF. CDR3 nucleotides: TGTGCTAGTGGTGACGGGAGAGATACGCAGTATTTT. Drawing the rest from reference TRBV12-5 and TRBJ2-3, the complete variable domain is DARVTQTPRHKVTEMGQEVTMRCQPILGHNTVFWYRQTMMQGLELLAYFRNRAPLDDSGMPKDRFSAEMPDATLATLKIQPSEPRDSAVYFCASGDGRDTQYFGPGTRLTVL.

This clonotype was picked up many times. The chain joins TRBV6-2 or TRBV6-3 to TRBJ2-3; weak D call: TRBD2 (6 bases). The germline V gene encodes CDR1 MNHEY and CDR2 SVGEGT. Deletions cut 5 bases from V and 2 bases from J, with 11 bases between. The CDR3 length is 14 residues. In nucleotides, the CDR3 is TGTGCCAGCAGTCCGGGGACTTTCACAGATACGCAGTATTTT. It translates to CASSPGTFTDTQYF.

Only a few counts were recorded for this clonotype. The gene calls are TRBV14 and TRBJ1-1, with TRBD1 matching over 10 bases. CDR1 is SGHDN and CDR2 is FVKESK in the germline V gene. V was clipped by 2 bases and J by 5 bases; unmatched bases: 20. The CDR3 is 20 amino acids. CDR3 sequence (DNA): TGTGCCAGCAGCCAATCCTTTTGGACCCTTGAGGGACAGGGGCGGACTGAAGCTTTCTTT. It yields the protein CASSQSFWTLEGQGRTEAFF.

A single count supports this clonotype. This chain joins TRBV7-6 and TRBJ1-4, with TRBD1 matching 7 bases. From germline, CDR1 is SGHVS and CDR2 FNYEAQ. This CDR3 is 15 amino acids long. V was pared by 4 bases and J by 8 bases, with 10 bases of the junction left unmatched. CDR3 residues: CASSSSDRAREKLFF. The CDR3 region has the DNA TGTGCCAGCAGCTCCTCTGACAGGGCGCGAGAAAAACTGTTTTTT.

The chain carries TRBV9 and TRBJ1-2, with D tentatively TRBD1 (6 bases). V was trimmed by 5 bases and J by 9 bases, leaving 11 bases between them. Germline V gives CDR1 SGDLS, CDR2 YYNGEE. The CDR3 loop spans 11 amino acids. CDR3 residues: CASREQGSYTF. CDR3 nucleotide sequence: TGTGCCAGCAGGGAACAGGGTAGCTACACCTTC. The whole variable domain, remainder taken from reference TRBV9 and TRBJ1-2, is DSGVTQTPKHLITATGQRVTLRCSPRSGDLSVYWYQQSLDQGLQFLIQYYNGEERAKGNILERFSAQQFPDLHSELNLSSLELGDSALYFCASREQGSYTFGSGTRLTVV.

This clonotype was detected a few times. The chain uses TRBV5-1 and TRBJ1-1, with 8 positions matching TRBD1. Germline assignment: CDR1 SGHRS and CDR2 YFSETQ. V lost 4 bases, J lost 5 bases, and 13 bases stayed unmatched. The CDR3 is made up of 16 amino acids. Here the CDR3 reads CASSAWTGQEKTEAFF. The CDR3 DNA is TGCGCCAGCAGCGCCTGGACAGGGCAGGAAAAAACTGAAGCTTTCTTT.

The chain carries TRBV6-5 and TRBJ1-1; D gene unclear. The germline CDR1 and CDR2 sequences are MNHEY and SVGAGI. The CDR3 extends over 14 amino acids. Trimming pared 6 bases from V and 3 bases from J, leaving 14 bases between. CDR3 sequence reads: CASRPRVGDTEAFF. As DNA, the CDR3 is TGTGCCAGCAGACCCCGGGTGGGCGACACTGAAGCTTTCTTT.

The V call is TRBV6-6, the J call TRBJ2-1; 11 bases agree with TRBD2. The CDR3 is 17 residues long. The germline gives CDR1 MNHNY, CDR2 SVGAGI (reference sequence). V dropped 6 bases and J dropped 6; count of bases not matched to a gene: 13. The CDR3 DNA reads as TGTGCCAGCAGAACGCACCACGGGACTAGCGGCTCCAATGAGCAGTTCTTC. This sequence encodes CASRTHHGTSGSNEQFF.

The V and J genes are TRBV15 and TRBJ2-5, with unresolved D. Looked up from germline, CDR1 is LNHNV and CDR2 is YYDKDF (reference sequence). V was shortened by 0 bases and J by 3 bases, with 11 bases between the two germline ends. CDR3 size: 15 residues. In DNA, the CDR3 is TGTGCCACCAGCAGAGATTTGGGCAGGAAAGAGACCCAGTACTTC. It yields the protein CATSRDLGRKETQYF.

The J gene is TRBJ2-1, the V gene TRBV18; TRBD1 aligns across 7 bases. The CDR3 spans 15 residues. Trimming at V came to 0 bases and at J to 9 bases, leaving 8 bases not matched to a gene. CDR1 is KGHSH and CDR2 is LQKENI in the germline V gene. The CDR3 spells CASSPPLGQMGEQFF. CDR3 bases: TGTGCCAGCTCACCACCGTTGGGACAGATGGGTGAGCAGTTCTTC.

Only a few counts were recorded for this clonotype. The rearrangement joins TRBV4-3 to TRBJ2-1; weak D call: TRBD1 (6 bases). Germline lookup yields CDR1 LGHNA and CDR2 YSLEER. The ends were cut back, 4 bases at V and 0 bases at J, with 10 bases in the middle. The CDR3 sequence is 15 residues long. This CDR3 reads CASSLRGNSYNEQFF. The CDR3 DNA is TGCGCCAGCAGCCTAAGGGGGAACTCCTACAATGAGCAGTTCTTC.

Here the CDR3 reads CSARGVVLKGPGELFF. The CDR3 DNA follows: TGCAGTGCTAGAGGGGTGGTACTAAAAGGTCCCGGGGAGCTGTTTTTT. The chain couples TRBV20-1 to TRBJ2-2; D is unresolved. This CDR3 region has 16 residues. In germline, CDR1 is DFQATT, CDR2 SNEGSKA (reference sequence). V dropped 1 base and J dropped 6 bases, with 18 bases sitting between them.

The CDR3 spells CATSDFYNEQFF. The CDR3 region has the DNA TGTGCCACCAGTGACTTCTACAATGAGCAGTTCTTC. V gene TRBV24-1 combines with J gene TRBJ2-1; D gene unclear. V lost 4 bases and J 3 bases, leaving 3 bases between the germline ends. The CDR3 runs to 12 residues. Germline V lookup: CDR1 KGHDR, CDR2 SFDVKD.

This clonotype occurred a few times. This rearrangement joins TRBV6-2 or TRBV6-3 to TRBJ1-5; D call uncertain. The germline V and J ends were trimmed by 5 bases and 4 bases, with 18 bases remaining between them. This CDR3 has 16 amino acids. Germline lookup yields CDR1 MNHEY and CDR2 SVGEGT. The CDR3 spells CASSREGLMGNQPQHF. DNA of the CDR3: TGTGCCAGCAGTAGGGAAGGGCTTATGGGGAATCAGCCCCAGCATTTT.